The rows below give T cell receptor beta chains drawn from one sample of a study of cytomegalovirus exposure and HLA in healthy donors. Some clones are missing from TCRdb's copy, which holds only in-frame ones; the method was immunoSEQ multiplex PCR. Of more than 140,000 clones in the sample, about 89% are singletons; the top ten hold 3.3%. The sequenced material came from PBMCs. Receptors originate from a woman younger than 35 in good health and CMV-seropositive. The CDR3 runs from the conserved cysteine through the conserved F or W. A D gene is named only where the DNA matches it firmly. The size entry is marked missing in some rows and otherwise reads once, few, many or a size class.

>NA|TRBV28|NA|TRBJ2-2
TGTGCCAGCAGTTTACCAGGGTTCGCGAACACCGGGGAGCTGTTTTTT
CASSLPGFANTGELFF
>NA|TRBV27|NA|TRBJ1-5
TGTGCCAGCAGTTTAGCCGGGGTAAATCAGCCCCAGCATTTT
CASSLAGVNQPQHF
>NA|TRBV4-2|NA|TRBJ2-1
TGTGCCAGCAGCCAAGTAAGCGAGCAGTTCTTC
CASSQVSEQFF
>NA|TRBV27|TRBD1|TRBJ1-2
TGTGCCAGCAGAGGGGGCAGAAACTATGGCTACACCTTC
CASRGGRNYGYTF
>NA|TRBV19|NA|TRBJ2-7
TGTGCCAGTAAGATCGCTGACAGAATGTCCTACGAGCAGTACTTC
CASKIADRMSYEQYF
>NA|TRBV6-5|NA|TRBJ2-1
TGTGCCAGCAGCCCGGCGGGCGGCAATGAGCAGTTCTTC
CASSPAGGNEQFF
>NA|TRBV27|TRBD1|TRBJ1-1
TGTGCCAGCACCAAAAGCTTCCCAGGGGGCACCTTGAACACTGAAGCTTTCTTT
CASTKSFPGGTLNTEAFF
>NA|TRBV5-1|NA|TRBJ2-2
TGCGCCAGCAGATTCGGACAGAACAACTTGAACACCGGGGAGCTGTTTTTT
CASRFGQNNLNTGELFF
>NA|TRBV6-5|TRBD1|TRBJ1-2
TGTGCCAGCAATGACGGACAGGGAACCGTTTATGGCTACACCTTC
CASNDGQGTVYGYTF
>NA|TRBV6-6|NA|TRBJ1-4
TGTGCCAGCAGTTACTCCGAGGGGGGGAATGAAAAACTGTTTTTT
CASSYSEGGNEKLFF
>NA|TRBV7-9|NA|TRBJ2-6
TGTGCCAGCAGACAAAGCTCTGGGGCCAACGTCCTGACTTTC
CASRQSSGANVLTF
>NA|TRBV19|NA|TRBJ1-1
TGTGCCAGTAGTAAAGAGGTGAGGGCAGGGGACACTGAAGCTTTCTTT
CASSKEVRAGDTEAFF
>once|TRBV11-3|NA|TRBJ2-7
TGTGCCAGCAGTCCTTCGAGCGGGTATAGCTCCTACGAGCAGTACTTC
CASSPSSGYSSYEQYF
>NA|TRBV28|NA|TRBJ1-2
TGTGCCAGCAGTTTGGGCATGCCGGGACTCCGAGAGGATGGCTACACCTTC
CASSLGMPGLREDGYTF
>NA|TRBV5-4|NA|TRBJ2-5
TGTGCCAGCAGCAAATCAAGCGGGTCTTACCAAGAGACCCAGTACTTC
CASSKSSGSYQETQYF
>NA|TRBV7-8|TRBD1|TRBJ1-5
TGTGCCAGCAGCGTGGGACAGCTTAATCAGCCCCAGCATTTT
CASSVGQLNQPQHF
>NA|TRBV7-9|TRBD2|TRBJ2-3
TGTGCCAGCAGCTTAGTGCTAGCGGGACGCACAGATACGCAGTATTTT
CASSLVLAGRTDTQYF
>NA|TRBV19|NA|TRBJ2-5
TGTGCCACTTCGGGAGCACAAGAGACCCAGTACTTC
CATSGAQETQYF
>few|TRBV7-2|NA|TRBJ2-4
TGTGCCAGCAGCTCCACTATAGCCAAAAACATTCAGTACTTC
CASSSTIAKNIQYF
>NA|TRBV11-3|NA|TRBJ2-1
TGTGCCAGCAGCTTTAAGCGGGTGTCCTACAATGAGCAGTTCTTC
CASSFKRVSYNEQFF
>NA|TRBV5-1|NA|TRBJ2-7
TGCGCCAGCAGCGCTGACAGAGTCTACGAGCAGTACTTC
CASSADRVYEQYF
>NA|TRBV7-2|NA|TRBJ2-2
TGTGCCAGCAGCCCCCGGGGTTCGAACACCGGGGAGCTGTTTTTT
CASSPRGSNTGELFF
>once|TRBV5-4|NA|TRBJ2-5
TGTGCCAGCAGCTTGAAACTACCTCAAGAGACCCAGTACTTC
CASSLKLPQETQYF
>NA|TRBV4-1|NA|TRBJ2-5
TGCGCCAGCAGCCAAGATAGGAGCGGACAGTTCCAAGAGACCCAGTACTTC
CASSQDRSGQFQETQYF
>NA|TRBV28|NA|TRBJ1-2
TGTGCCAGCAGTTTACATGCGGGGTACTATGGCTACACCTTC
CASSLHAGYYGYTF
>NA|TRBV9|NA|TRBJ1-5
TGTGCCAGCAGCGTAGCGGCAGGGGGCAATCAGCCCCAGCATTTT
CASSVAAGGNQPQHF
>NA|TRBV2|TRBD1|TRBJ1-1
TGTGCCACTTCGACAGGGACCACTGAAGCTTTCTTT
CATSTGTTEAFF
>NA|TRBV11-3|NA|TRBJ2-2
TGTGCCAGCAGCTTAGGGGGCTATGGCGTTGGGCTGGGAACCGGGGAGCTGTTTTTT
CASSLGGYGVGLGTGELFF